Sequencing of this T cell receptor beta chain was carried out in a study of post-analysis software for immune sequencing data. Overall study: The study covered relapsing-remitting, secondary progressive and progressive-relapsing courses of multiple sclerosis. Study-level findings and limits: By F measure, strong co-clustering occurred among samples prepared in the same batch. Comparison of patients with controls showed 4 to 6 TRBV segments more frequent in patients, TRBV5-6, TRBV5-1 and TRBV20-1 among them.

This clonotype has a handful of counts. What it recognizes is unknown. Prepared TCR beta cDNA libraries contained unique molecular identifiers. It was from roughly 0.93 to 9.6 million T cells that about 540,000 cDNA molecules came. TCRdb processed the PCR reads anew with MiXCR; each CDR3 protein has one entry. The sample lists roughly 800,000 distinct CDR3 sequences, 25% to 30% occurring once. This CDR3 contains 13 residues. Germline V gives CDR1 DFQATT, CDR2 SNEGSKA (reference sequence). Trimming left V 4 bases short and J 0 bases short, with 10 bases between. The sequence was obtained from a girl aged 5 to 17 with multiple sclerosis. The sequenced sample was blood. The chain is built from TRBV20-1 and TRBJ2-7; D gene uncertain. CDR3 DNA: TGCAGTGCTACCCGGGCAGGCTCCTACGAGCAGTACTTC. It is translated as CSATRAGSYEQYF.